This T cell receptor beta chain emerged from a study of read filtering for tumor transcriptome and immune sequencing. About the study: Among patients, some 17 were male and some 15 female, aged about 40 to 90 (mean about 66). General study points: Roughly 82% of IR-seq clonotypes had a single read, yet these held approximately 3.7% of reads. Correlation between methods rose after single-read clonotypes were removed.

At the time of active disease, bone marrow was collected from every patient. This library used about 400 ng RNA and molecular barcoded adaptors spanning alpha/delta and beta/gamma chains. MiXCR was run by TCRdb on the reads, yielding one entry per CDR3 protein. The repertoire holds 100,000 to 150,000 distinct CDR3 sequences, less than 15% seen once, with around 8.2% in the top ten. This clonotype was recorded at least ten times. Its antigen remains unknown. The CDR3 totals 13 residues. V shed 3 bases and J shed 0 bases, with 3 bases lying between them. CDR1 and CDR2 (germline): LGHDT, YNNKEL (reference sequence).

The sequencing input was a population of CD138-negative cells sorted from bone marrow. This TCR was sampled from a donor at least 40 years old with multiple myeloma. This chain connects TRBV3-1 to TRBJ2-1; D unclear. CDR3 in amino acids: CASSHHSYNEQFF. The CDR3 coding sequence is TGTGCCAGCAGCCATCACTCCTACAATGAGCAGTTCTTC.